Sequencing of this TCR beta chain was carried out in a study of blood T cell repertoires in COVID-19. Looking at the study overall: PBMCs, B-cell-depleted T cells, or T cells were the source of the cDNA or gDNA that made up the material.

CDR1 and CDR2 (germline): MNHEY, SMNVEV (reference sequence). V dropped 2 bases and J dropped 5 bases, with 15 bases sitting between them. The CDR3 loop spans 15 amino acids. Study members were between roughly 18 and 89 years old and lived in 20 to 25 US regions. Sequencing was performed with immunoSEQ multiplex PCR; in TCRdb, only in-frame clones are kept and a portion is missing. The data show hundreds of thousands of clones, 80% to 90% seen once. The TCR comes from a man aged 35 to 55 who had recovered from COVID-19. The chain combines TRBV27 with TRBJ1-2; D may be TRBD1 (6 bases). Sequenced sample: PBMCs or T cells enriched from blood (not recorded which). The CDR3 is CASSLGRGRGYGYTF. The CDR3 nucleotides are TGTGCCAGCAGTTTAGGCAGGGGAAGGGGATATGGCTACACCTTC.